Sequencing of this TCR beta chain was carried out in a study of regulatory T cells in long-lasting Graves disease listed by TCRdb under 2021. The study in broad terms: Persistent Graves' disease was defined as antithyroid drug treatment for over 5 years with persistently positive TSH receptor autoantibodies. Persistent Graves' disease patients were compared with newly diagnosed Graves' disease patients by peripheral blood TCR sequencing and RNA sequencing. The study took place in China and was registered as a clinical trial. TCR sequencing covered some 13 persistent and approximately 20 newly diagnosed Graves' disease patients, approximately 33 samples in total. In the clinical cohort, patients with persistent Graves' disease had used antithyroid drugs for an average of about 10 years.

Findings and caveats that apply to the study as a whole: Only peripheral blood was studied, because thyroid tissue, the primary lesion, was inaccessible. Preferential use of TRBV28, TRBJ1-2 and TRBJ2-5 was observed in persistent disease, whereas TRBV20-1 and TRBJ2-1 were favored in newly diagnosed disease. As a limitation, the authors acknowledged that the small sample size may reduce accuracy. Compared with newly diagnosed patients, persistent Graves' disease patients had lower TCR Shannon entropy and fewer highly expanded clones, which suggests clonal expansion. Patients with persistent disease shared more public clonotypes (around 3,000) than newly diagnosed patients did (approximately 990). Sequencing and analysis were limited to the TCR beta chain.

V loses 0 bases, J loses 3 bases, and the germline ends lie 14 bases apart. Per the germline V gene, SGHAT is the CDR1 and FQNNGV is the CDR2. The CDR3 spans 16 residues, from the cysteine through the phenylalanine. The read is trimmed to its CDR3 DNA, 48 bases read in frame from base 1. This clonotype has more than one count but fewer than ten. It lacks a known antigen. Base qualities are not at hand, and no much larger clone is one base apart. Receptor amplification or capture employed multiplex PCR. Sequenced on an Illumina HiSeq 4000. TCR beta libraries were built with iRepertoire HTBI primers and Arm-PCR amplification of CDR3 regions. Before sequencing, the PCR products underwent gel purification. Concerning the study's data processing: Gene usage analysis of CDR3 amino acid clonotypes relied on the 55 to 80 TRBV and about 13 TRBJ segments identified across samples. COPE and FqMerger were used to merge filtered high-quality paired reads into contigs. BLAST was used to align contigs to the IMGT TRBV, TRBD and TRBJ reference genes, and CDR3 was defined following IMGT. Any clonotype with a frequency above 0.1% was counted as a highly expanded clone. Repertoire diversity was measured by Shannon entropy, and V-J evenness by the Gini coefficient. Clonotypes shared by more than one individual were considered public. Through fastp at Q25 and MiXCR, TCRdb rebuilt clones from the public reads, retaining in-frame beta chains. Each entry is one CDR3 protein sequence, shown with its most common DNA and genes. TCRdb, not the original authors, processed these V and J calls. Counted in this sample were 400,000 to 500,000 distinct CDR3 sequences; 22% of them appeared once. Clones ranked in the top ten supply 10% to 15% of the sample.

The intended sense of this specimen's time point label: persistent/refractory GD, antithyroid drugs over 5 years with positive TRAb. For both TCR sequencing and RNA sequencing, RNA was extracted from PBMCs using TRIzol. The diagnosis of Graves' disease was made according to American Thyroid Association guidelines. Recruitment of patients was carried out at an endocrinology department in Xi'an, China. Each patient gave about 10 milliliters of peripheral blood, collected in an EDTA anticoagulant tube. Ficoll Paque Plus density gradient separation was used to isolate PBMCs, and no additional T cell sorting was done. RNA quality was checked with an Agilent 2100 Bioanalyzer and agarose gel, and concentration with a NanoDrop 2000.

The chain uses TRBV11-2 and TRBJ1-2; no D gene is confidently identified. This TCR was recovered from a female donor with Graves disease. The sample was peripheral blood mononuclear cells (PBMCs), taken when the disease was refractory, from a patient treated with antithyroid drugs. The DNA sequence is as follows: TGTGCCAGCAGCTTAGACCCTTCCGGGAAGGACTATGGCTACACCTTC. Protein translation: CASSLDPSGKDYGYTF.